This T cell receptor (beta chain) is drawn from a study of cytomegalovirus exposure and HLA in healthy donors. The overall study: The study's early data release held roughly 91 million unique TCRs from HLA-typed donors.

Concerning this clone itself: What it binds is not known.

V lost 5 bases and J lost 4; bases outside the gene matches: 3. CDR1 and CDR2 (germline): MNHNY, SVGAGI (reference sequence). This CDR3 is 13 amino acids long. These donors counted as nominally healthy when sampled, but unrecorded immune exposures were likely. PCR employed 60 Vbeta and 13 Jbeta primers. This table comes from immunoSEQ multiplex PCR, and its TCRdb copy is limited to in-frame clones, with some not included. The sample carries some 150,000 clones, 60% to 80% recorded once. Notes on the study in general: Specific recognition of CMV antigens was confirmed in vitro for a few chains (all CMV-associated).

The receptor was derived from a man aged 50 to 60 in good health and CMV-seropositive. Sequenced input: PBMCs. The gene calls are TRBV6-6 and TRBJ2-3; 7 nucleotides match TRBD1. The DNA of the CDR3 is TGTGCCAGCAGTCCACAGGGGCCAGATACGCAGTATTTT. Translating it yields CASSPQGPDTQYF.